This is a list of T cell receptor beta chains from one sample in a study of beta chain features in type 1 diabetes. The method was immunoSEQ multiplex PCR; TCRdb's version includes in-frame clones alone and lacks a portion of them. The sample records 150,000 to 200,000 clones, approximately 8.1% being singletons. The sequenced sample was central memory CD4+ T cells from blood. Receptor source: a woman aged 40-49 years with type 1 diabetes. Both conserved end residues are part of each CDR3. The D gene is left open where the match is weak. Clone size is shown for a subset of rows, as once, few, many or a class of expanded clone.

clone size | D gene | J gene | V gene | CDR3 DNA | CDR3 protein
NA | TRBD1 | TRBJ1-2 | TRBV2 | TGTGCCAGCAGTGGACAGGGAAGCGATGGCTACACCTTC | CASSGQGSDGYTF
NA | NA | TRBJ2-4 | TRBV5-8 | TGTGCCAGCAGCTTGGGTCGGTCAGGGAACATTCAGTACTTC | CASSLGRSGNIQYF
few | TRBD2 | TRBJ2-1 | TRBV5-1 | TGCGCCAGCAGCGGAACGGGGGGAGGATCCTACAATGAGCAGTTCTTC | CASSGTGGGSYNEQFF
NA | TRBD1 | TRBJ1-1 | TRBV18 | TGTGCCAGCTCACCGACAGGGCTCACTGAAGCTTTCTTT | CASSPTGLTEAFF
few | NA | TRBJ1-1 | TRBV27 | TGTGCCAGCAGTTTAATTTCCGGGGACACTGAAGCTTTCTTT | CASSLISGDTEAFF
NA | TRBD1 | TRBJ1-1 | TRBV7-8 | TGTGCCAGCAGCTTTTACACCGGGACAGGGTACACTGAAGCTTTCTTT | CASSFYTGTGYTEAFF
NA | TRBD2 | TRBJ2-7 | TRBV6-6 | TGTGCCAGCAGTTCGGGACTAGCGGGAGACGAGCAGTACTTC | CASSSGLAGDEQYF
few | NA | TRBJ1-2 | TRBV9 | TGTGCCAGCAGCCAAGATTCGGTCTATGGCTACACCTTC | CASSQDSVYGYTF
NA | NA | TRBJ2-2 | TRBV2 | TGTGCCAGCAGTAAGGAGGCGAACACCGGGGAGCTGTTTTTT | CASSKEANTGELFF
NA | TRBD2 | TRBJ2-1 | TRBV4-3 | TGCGCCAGCAGCGCTCTCAGCGGGGCGGGGAATGAGCAGTTCTTC | CASSALSGAGNEQFF